The sequence of this TCR beta chain was determined in a study of T-cell memory formation after mild COVID-19. Turning to the study itself: TCR clusters largely stayed donor specific.

Broader study findings: From day 15 to 85, contracting clones were balanced between CD4 and CD8, whereas later expanders leaned toward CD4+.

Germline CDR1 is MNHEY and CDR2 is SVGAGI. This CDR3 has 14 residues. The V segment lost 6 bases and the J segment 2 bases; nucleotides outside the gene matches: 5. Comments on this clonotype: Its specificity is not known.

TCRdb passed the 5' RACE reads through MiXCR, listing each CDR3 protein once. The table lists about 350,000 distinct CDR3 sequences, around 14% of them singletons, with 22% in the top ten. Sequenced sample: PBMCs or a T cell subset sorted from them (not recorded which). V and J are TRBV6-5 and TRBJ2-5; 8 bases are shared with TRBD2. The origin of this receptor is a man aged 18-30 years who had mild COVID-19 (a few samples of this study predate the infection). Cell type and time point are not known. The CDR3 DNA is TGTGCCAGCAGATTTCGGGGGGGGCAAGAGACCCAGTACTTC. As protein: CASRFRGGQETQYF.